This entry describes one T cell receptor beta chain. Its antigen is not identified. This record belongs to a study of tumor-infiltrating lymphocytes in localized non-small cell lung cancer. Study as a whole: Patients included smokers and never-smokers with various histologies, some sampled after neoadjuvant chemotherapy. From each patient, both tumor and uninvolved lung, non-adjacent to tumor, were sampled.

TCRdb's table, derived via immunoSEQ multiplex PCR, lists solely in-frame clones and lacks some. The sample records about 12,000 clones, 80% being singletons. Findings and caveats of the study: Different pieces of the same tissue went to different assays, confounding technical variation with intratumor heterogeneity.

The sequenced sample was lung tumor tissue. This sequence originates from a human donor with non-small cell lung cancer.

The CDR3 loop is CASSPETGTDTQYF. The CDR3 nucleotides are TGTGCCAGCTCACCAGAGACAGGGACAGATACGCAGTATTTT. This chain joins TRBV18 and TRBJ2-3; 7 positions match TRBD1. Per the germline V gene, CDR1 is KGHSH and CDR2 is LQKENI. After removal of 2 bases from V and 3 bases from J, the junction contained 2 bases not matched to a gene. The CDR3 sequence is 14 residues long.